A selection of T cell receptor beta chains follows, all from one sample in a study of T cell responses to AZD1222 COVID-19 vaccine. Profiling relied on immunoSEQ multiplex PCR, and the TCRdb table lists in-frame clones only, not all of them. The sample records 130,000 or so clones, roughly 89% being singletons. The sample was peripheral blood, taken on day 0 of MenACWY control vaccination. The receptors shown here come from an adult in good health. The CDR3 runs from the conserved cysteine through the conserved F or W. The D gene is left open where the match is weak. Clone size is given for some rows only: seen once, a few or many times, or a class if the clone is expanded.

V,size,J,D,CDR3,DNA
TRBV11-3,NA,TRBJ2-6,NA,CASSPGGTPISGANVLTF,TGTGCCAGCAGCCCCGGCGGGACCCCCATCTCTGGGGCCAACGTCCTGACTTTC
TRBV27,NA,TRBJ2-3,TRBD2,CASSYTPTSGRTDTQYF,TGTGCCAGCAGTTACACCCCCACTAGCGGGAGGACAGATACGCAGTATTTT
TRBV11-2,NA,TRBJ1-2,TRBD1,CASSLEEGAIYYGYTF,TGTGCCAGCAGCTTAGAGGAGGGGGCGATTTACTATGGCTACACCTTC
TRBV11-2,NA,TRBJ2-7,NA,CASSQGRAYEQYF,TGTGCCAGCAGCCAGGGACGAGCCTACGAGCAGTACTTC
TRBV29-1,NA,TRBJ2-7,NA,CSVSRGGNYEQYF,TGCAGCGTCTCTAGAGGGGGAAACTACGAGCAGTACTTC
TRBV30,few,TRBJ1-2,NA,CAWSVWGNGGYTF,TGTGCCTGGAGTGTATGGGGGAATGGGGGCTACACCTTC
TRBV11-2,few,TRBJ2-7,TRBD1,CASSLTGTGSYEQYF,TGTGCCAGCAGCTTGACCGGGACAGGCTCCTACGAGCAGTACTTC
TRBV28,NA,TRBJ1-2,NA,CASKTGVGTYGYTF,TGTGCCAGCAAGACCGGTGTGGGGACTTATGGCTACACCTTC
TRBV2,NA,TRBJ2-2,NA,CASTEGVGFGELFF,TGTGCCAGCACCGAAGGGGTTGGGTTTGGGGAGCTGTTTTTT
TRBV5-1,NA,TRBJ2-7,TRBD1,CASSPGQGRYEQYF,TGCGCCAGCAGCCCCGGACAGGGCAGGTACGAGCAGTACTTC
TRBV3-1/TRBV3-2,NA,TRBJ1-2,TRBD1,CASSQTGGEFYGYTF,TGTGCCAGCAGCCAAACAGGGGGCGAGTTCTATGGCTACACCTTC
TRBV28,NA,TRBJ1-5,NA,CASSPQGIQPQHF,TGTGCCAGCAGTCCCCAGGGGATTCAGCCCCAGCATTTT
TRBV5-1,NA,TRBJ1-1,NA,CASSFGGPTEAFF,TGCGCCAGCAGCTTCGGGGGGCCAACTGAAGCTTTCTTT
TRBV7-9,NA,TRBJ2-2,NA,CASSSLTGELFF,TGTGCCAGCAGCTCCCTCACCGGGGAGCTGTTTTTT
TRBV29-1,NA,TRBJ2-5,NA,CSVRRGGGVGQETQYF,TGCAGCGTTCGCAGAGGGGGGGGAGTCGGCCAAGAGACCCAGTACTTC
TRBV27,once,TRBJ1-2,NA,CASRHYPGINYGYTF,TGTGCCAGTAGGCATTACCCGGGGATCAACTATGGCTACACCTTC
TRBV29-1,NA,TRBJ2-2,NA,CSGTDANTGELFF,TGCAGCGGGACCGACGCGAACACCGGGGAGCTGTTTTTT
TRBV2,NA,TRBJ2-3,TRBD1,CASPKGGTGYTDTQYF,TGTGCCAGCCCCAAAGGAGGGACAGGCTACACAGATACGCAGTATTTT
TRBV11-3,NA,TRBJ2-7,NA,CASSPQAGYEQYF,TGTGCCAGCAGCCCTCAAGCGGGCTACGAGCAGTACTTC
TRBV5-1,NA,TRBJ1-1,TRBD1,CASSFWTGSDTEAFF,TGCGCCAGCAGCTTTTGGACAGGTTCGGACACTGAAGCTTTCTTT
TRBV18,NA,TRBJ2-7,NA,CASSPMDNSYEQYF,TGTGCCAGCTCACCAATGGATAACTCCTACGAGCAGTACTTC
TRBV5-8,NA,TRBJ1-3,NA,CASSLGQPPSGNTIYF,TGTGCCAGCAGCTTGGGACAGCCTCCCTCTGGAAACACCATATATTTT
TRBV6-5,few,TRBJ1-3,NA,CASSYSIFLGNTIYF,TGTGCCAGCAGTTACTCGATCTTCCTTGGAAACACCATATATTTT
TRBV2,NA,TRBJ1-5,NA,CASSEYRDQPQHF,TGTGCCAGCAGTGAATACAGGGACCAGCCCCAGCATTTT
TRBV7-9,NA,TRBJ1-1,NA,CASSSPGFWTEAFF,TGTGCCAGCAGCTCCCCAGGGTTTTGGACTGAAGCTTTCTTT
TRBV27,NA,TRBJ1-2,NA,CASSSHVNANYGYTF,TGTGCCAGCAGCTCCCATGTGAACGCTAACTATGGCTACACCTTC
TRBV7-2,NA,TRBJ1-4,NA,CASSLRLTGGLNEKLFF,TGTGCCAGCAGCTTAAGGCTCACGGGGGGCTTGAATGAAAAACTGTTTTTT
TRBV10-3,NA,TRBJ2-2,NA,CAISRFTGELFF,TGTGCCATCAGTCGGTTTACCGGGGAGCTGTTTTTT
TRBV4-3,NA,TRBJ1-2,NA,CASSQDRATGRTYGYTF,TGCGCCAGCAGCCAAGACCGGGCAACGGGACGGACCTATGGCTACACCTTC
TRBV9,NA,TRBJ1-3,TRBD1,CASSTTGDAGNTIYF,TGTGCCAGCAGCACGACAGGGGATGCCGGAAACACCATATATTTT
TRBV6-4,NA,TRBJ1-2,NA,CASSDSRVKGLSGYTF,TGTGCCAGCAGTGACTCGAGGGTTAAGGGGCTATCTGGCTACACCTTC
TRBV19,NA,TRBJ2-7,TRBD1,CASRGDRDYEQYF,TGTGCCAGTAGAGGGGACAGGGACTACGAGCAGTACTTC
TRBV2,NA,TRBJ2-7,TRBD1,CASRGTGGKQYF,TGTGCCAGCAGGGGGACAGGGGGTAAGCAGTACTTC
TRBV11-2,NA,TRBJ2-7,NA,CASSLESSYEQYF,TGTGCCAGCAGCTTAGAGAGCTCCTACGAGCAGTACTTC
TRBV30,NA,TRBJ1-4,NA,CAWSVHGGLNEKLFF,TGTGCCTGGAGTGTACACGGCGGACTTAATGAAAAACTGTTTTTT
TRBV18,NA,TRBJ1-1,NA,CASSPLDGMNTEAFF,TGTGCCAGCTCACCTCTGGACGGTATGAACACTGAAGCTTTCTTT
TRBV5-1,NA,TRBJ2-3,NA,CASSPGEITDTQYF,TGCGCCAGCAGCCCGGGAGAGATCACAGATACGCAGTATTTT
TRBV27,NA,TRBJ2-7,NA,CASSLDVGTYEQYF,TGTGCCAGCAGTTTAGATGTCGGAACCTACGAGCAGTACTTC
TRBV4-1,few,TRBJ1-4,NA,CASSLMVGEKLFF,TGCGCCAGCAGCCTTATGGTGGGTGAAAAACTGTTTTTT
TRBV12-3/TRBV12-4,NA,TRBJ2-1,NA,CASRTRADEQFF,TGTGCCAGCAGAACTAGGGCCGATGAGCAGTTCTTC
TRBV7-3,NA,TRBJ2-1,TRBD2,CASSLYSWGGNEQFF,TGTGCCAGCAGCTTATACTCATGGGGGGGCAATGAGCAGTTCTTC
TRBV2,NA,TRBJ2-5,TRBD2,CASSSSGTRLETQYF,TGTGCCAGCAGTTCGAGCGGGACTAGGTTGGAGACCCAGTACTTC
TRBV7-2,NA,TRBJ2-2,NA,CASSLVFGELFF,TGTGCCAGCAGCTTAGTGTTCGGGGAGCTGTTTTTT
TRBV27,NA,TRBJ2-1,NA,CASSLFTADNEQFF,TGTGCCAGCAGTTTATTTACAGCGGACAATGAGCAGTTCTTC
TRBV7-2,once,TRBJ2-3,NA,CASSLERRDFVTDTQYF,TGTGCCAGCAGCTTAGAAAGAAGGGACTTCGTCACAGATACGCAGTATTTT
TRBV7-7,NA,TRBJ2-2,NA,CASSPTAGELFF,TGTGCCAGCAGCCCGACAGCGGGGGAGCTGTTTTTT
TRBV2,NA,TRBJ2-1,NA,CASSRLVSYNEQFF,TGTGCCAGCAGCAGACTAGTATCTTACAATGAGCAGTTCTTC
TRBV6-5,NA,TRBJ1-6,NA,CASTRGPLDPLHF,TGTGCCAGCACTCGAGGGCCCTTGGACCCCCTCCACTTT
TRBV7-3,NA,TRBJ2-7,TRBD2,CASSQTSGSNSEQYF,TGTGCCAGCAGCCAAACTAGCGGGAGTAACTCCGAGCAGTACTTC
TRBV5-1,NA,TRBJ1-3,NA,CASSLQGPISGNTIYF,TGCGCCAGCAGCCTTCAGGGGCCCATCTCTGGAAACACCATATATTTT
TRBV30,NA,TRBJ1-3,NA,CAWSVQAGNTIYF,TGTGCCTGGAGTGTACAGGCTGGAAACACCATATATTTT
TRBV13,NA,TRBJ2-1,TRBD2,CASSSKRELPVNEQFF,TGTGCCAGCAGCTCCAAGCGGGAACTTCCCGTGAATGAGCAGTTCTTC
TRBV19,NA,TRBJ1-5,TRBD1,CASTPDRGRRQPQHF,TGTGCCAGTACCCCGGACAGGGGACGACGTCAGCCCCAGCATTTT